These T cell receptor beta chains were read from a single sample in a study of blood T cell repertoires in COVID-19. Assay: immunoSEQ multiplex PCR; the TCRdb copy retains only in-frame clones and omits some. The table has 200,000 or so clones, about four fifths seen once. What was sequenced was PBMCs or T cells enriched from blood (not recorded which). These receptors originate from a man between 40 and 49 years old who had recovered from COVID-19. Each CDR3 is given with its conserved first and last residue. D genes are given only for firm matches. Only part of the rows carry a size: once, few, many, or a class if the clone is expanded.

d_call	v_call	j_call	clone_size	cdr3_nt	cdr3_aa
-	TRBV6-2/TRBV6-3	TRBJ1-1	-	TGTGCCAGCAGCCCAATGACAGGACCAATTTACCCATTCTTT	CASSPMTGPIYPFF
-	TRBV28	TRBJ2-2	-	TGTGCCAGCAGTTTTAGCCCGACGCGGGCCGGGGAGCTGTTTTTT	CASSFSPTRAGELFF
-	TRBV29-1	TRBJ1-1	-	TGCAGCGTTGTTAAATCCGGGACTGAAGCTTTCTTT	CSVVKSGTEAFF
-	TRBV2	TRBJ1-1	-	TGTGCCAGCAGGTCCGGTCATAGCACTGAAGCTTTCTTT	CASRSGHSTEAFF
TRBD2	TRBV19	TRBJ2-5	-	TGTGCCAGTAGTGAGACTAGCGGGGCGGTAAAGTACTTC	CASSETSGAVKYF
-	TRBV9	TRBJ2-7	-	TGTGCCAGCAGCGTAGGACAGGCGCTTATTAACGAGCAGTACTTC	CASSVGQALINEQYF
-	TRBV5-1	TRBJ1-1	-	TGCGCCAGCAGCTTGGGGGGACATCTGAACACTGAAGCTTTCTTT	CASSLGGHLNTEAFF
TRBD2	TRBV3-1/TRBV3-2	TRBJ2-7	-	TGTGCCAGCAGCCCCGCGGGGGGCCGCGGAGAGCAGTACTTC	CASSPAGGRGEQYF
-	TRBV5-1	TRBJ2-7	-	TGCGCCAGCAGTTCGGGACAAAGTAGCTCCTACGAGCAGTACTTC	CASSSGQSSSYEQYF
TRBD1	TRBV6-6	TRBJ1-5	-	TGTGCCAGCATCCGCATAGGACAGGGGAATCAGCCCCAGCATTTT	CASIRIGQGNQPQHF
TRBD1	TRBV6-5	TRBJ2-7	-	TGTGCCAGCAGTACGACAGGGGGCGAGCAGTACTTC	CASSTTGGEQYF
-	TRBV18	TRBJ1-3	few	TGTGCCAGCTCTCTCACAGGCCAAAATGAAAACACCATATATTTT	CASSLTGQNENTIYF
-	TRBV6-5	TRBJ1-2	-	TGTGCCAGCAGCCGGGACTCCTTTGGGTCATATGGCTACACCTTC	CASSRDSFGSYGYTF
-	TRBV27	TRBJ2-7	-	TGTGCCAGCAGTTTCTCCCCCGTCGCGAGTGAGCAGTACTTC	CASSFSPVASEQYF
-	TRBV19	TRBJ1-6	-	TGTGCCAGTAGTATGACAGTAACCTATAATTCACCCCTCCACTTT	CASSMTVTYNSPLHF
-	TRBV6-5	TRBJ2-7	-	TGTGCCAGCAGTTACGGCCAGGAACAGTACTTC	CASSYGQEQYF
TRBD2	TRBV7-6	TRBJ2-5	-	TGTGCCAGCAGCTTAGCGACTAGCAGAGAGACCCAGTACTTC	CASSLATSRETQYF
TRBD1	TRBV5-1	TRBJ1-2	once	TGCGCCAGCAGCTTTGGACAGGGCCAAAGTGGCTACACCTTC	CASSFGQGQSGYTF
-	TRBV14	TRBJ2-7	-	TGTGCCAGCAGTCATGGGGGCTGGTCCTACGAGCAGTACTTC	CASSHGGWSYEQYF
TRBD1	TRBV2	TRBJ1-2	-	TGTGCCAGCAGTATACCGACAGGGTTCGGTGGCTACACCTTC	CASSIPTGFGGYTF
TRBD1	TRBV5-8	TRBJ2-1	few	TGTGCCAGCAGAGGTATAGGGGGCGGAAAGTACAATGAGCAGTTCTTC	CASRGIGGGKYNEQFF
TRBD2	TRBV6-2/TRBV6-3	TRBJ2-1	-	TGTGCCAGCAGTTACGAGGCGGGGGGGGCCTACAATGAGCAGTTCTTC	CASSYEAGGAYNEQFF
-	TRBV12-3/TRBV12-4	TRBJ1-2	-	TGTGCCAGCAGTTTACGGAGTCTCACAGGCTACACCTTC	CASSLRSLTGYTF
TRBD1	TRBV6-5	TRBJ1-4	-	TGTGCCAGCAGTTTTAACAGGGGGGGAAATGAAAAACTGTTTTTT	CASSFNRGGNEKLFF
-	TRBV4-3	TRBJ1-2	-	TGCGCCAGCAGCCAAGCTTCCGCAGGGAACTATGGCTACACCTTC	CASSQASAGNYGYTF
-	TRBV4-1	TRBJ1-2	-	TGCGCCAGCAGCCAAGATCAACAGGAGCACTATGGCTACACCTTC	CASSQDQQEHYGYTF
-	TRBV15	TRBJ2-1	many	TGTGCCACCAGCAGAGATACGAATGGCGGGAATGAGCAGTTCTTC	CATSRDTNGGNEQFF
TRBD1	TRBV14	TRBJ1-1	-	TGTGCCAGCAGCACAGGGGCAGGGAGGGAAGCTTTCTTT	CASSTGAGREAFF
TRBD1	TRBV6-5	TRBJ2-7	-	TGTGCCAGCGGGACAGCTAGCTCCTACGAGCAGTACTTC	CASGTASSYEQYF
-	TRBV29-1	TRBJ2-1	-	TGCAGCGTCCTGTTCACGGATGAGCAGTTCTTC	CSVLFTDEQFF
-	TRBV9	TRBJ2-1	-	TGTGCCAGCACCCTAGGACAAAGCTCCTACAATGAGCAGTTCTTC	CASTLGQSSYNEQFF
TRBD1	TRBV3-1/TRBV3-2	TRBJ1-6	once	TGTGCCAGCAGCCCACAGGGACAGAGCTCCTATAATTCACCCCTCCACTTT	CASSPQGQSSYNSPLHF
-	TRBV24-1	TRBJ2-6	-	TGTGCCACCAGTGACCAGGACAACCCCGCCGGGGCCAACGTCCTGACTTTC	CATSDQDNPAGANVLTF
-	TRBV27	TRBJ1-6	-	TGTGCCACCCAGGGGACCTCCTATAATTCACCCCTCCACTTT	CATQGTSYNSPLHF
TRBD2	TRBV3-1/TRBV3-2	TRBJ2-1	-	TGTGCCAGCAGTCCTTTGAGCGGGGGGGCTCGAGATGAGCAGTTCTTC	CASSPLSGGARDEQFF
-	TRBV14	TRBJ1-2	-	TGTGCCAGCAGCCAAGGGTCAGGGATCTATGGCTACACCTTC	CASSQGSGIYGYTF
-	TRBV3-1/TRBV3-2	TRBJ2-4	-	TGTGCCAGCAGCCAGGGTGAGGGCGGCATTCAGTACTTC	CASSQGEGGIQYF
-	TRBV5-1	TRBJ1-5	-	TGCGCCAGCAGCTTGGACCCAGGGAATCAGCCCCAGCATTTT	CASSLDPGNQPQHF
TRBD1	TRBV2	TRBJ2-7	-	TGTGCCAGCAGCCCGGGGGACAGGGGTTACGAGCAGTACTTC	CASSPGDRGYEQYF
TRBD2	TRBV4-2	TRBJ2-3	-	TGTGCCAGCAGCCCTTTCGGGACTAGCGGTTCTAGCACAGATACGCAGTATTTT	CASSPFGTSGSSTDTQYF
TRBD1	TRBV15	TRBJ2-2	-	TGTGCCACCAGCAGAGCCGGGACAGGGGACACCGGGGAGCTGTTTTTT	CATSRAGTGDTGELFF
-	TRBV7-9	TRBJ1-2	-	TGTGCCAGCAGCCCCCCGGGGGTTACTAACTATGGCTACACCTTC	CASSPPGVTNYGYTF
-	TRBV6-5	TRBJ1-6	-	TGTGCCAGCAGTTCGGGGCGTACAGGGTTAAATTCACCCCTCCACTTT	CASSSGRTGLNSPLHF
TRBD1	TRBV15	TRBJ1-6	-	TGTGCCACCAGGCCCCGCGGACAGGGAGGGAATTCACCCCTCCACTTT	CATRPRGQGGNSPLHF
TRBD1	TRBV19	TRBJ1-1	-	TGTGCCAGTAGTATAAAACAGGGGGGGACTGAAGCTTTCTTT	CASSIKQGGTEAFF
-	TRBV2	TRBJ1-4	-	TGTGCCAGCAGTACATTAACAGGGAAGGAAAAACTGTTTTTT	CASSTLTGKEKLFF
-	TRBV6-5	TRBJ1-6	-	TGTGCCAGCAGGGACCTCGGAGGGGATAGTTCACCCCTCCACTTT	CASRDLGGDSSPLHF
TRBD1	TRBV2	TRBJ2-1	-	TGTGCCAGCAGTGGCATCCGACAGGGGAATGAGCAGTTCTTC	CASSGIRQGNEQFF
-	TRBV11-3	TRBJ2-6	once	TGTGCCAGCAGCCGCTCGGGAAGTGGGGCCAACGTCCTGACTTTC	CASSRSGSGANVLTF
-	TRBV24-1	TRBJ2-1	-	TGTGCCACCAGTGATTCGGCTTCGGACAGCTACAATGAGCAGTTCTTC	CATSDSASDSYNEQFF
TRBD2	TRBV20-1	TRBJ2-7	-	TGCAGTGCTAGTGGGGTAGCGGGGAGTTCCTACGAGCAGTACTTC	CSASGVAGSSYEQYF